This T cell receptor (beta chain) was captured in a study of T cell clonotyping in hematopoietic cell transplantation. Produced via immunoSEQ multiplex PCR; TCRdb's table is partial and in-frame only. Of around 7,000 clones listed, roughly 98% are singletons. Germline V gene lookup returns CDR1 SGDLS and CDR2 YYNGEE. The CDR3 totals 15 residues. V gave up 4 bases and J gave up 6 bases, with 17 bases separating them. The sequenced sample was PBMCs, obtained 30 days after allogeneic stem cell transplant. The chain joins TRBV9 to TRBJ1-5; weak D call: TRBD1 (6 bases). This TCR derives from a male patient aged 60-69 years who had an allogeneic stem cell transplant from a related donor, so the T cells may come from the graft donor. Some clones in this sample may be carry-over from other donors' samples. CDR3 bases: TGTGCCAGCAGCCTAGGCGGGGGGCTGGGTCAGCCCCAGCATTTT. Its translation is CASSLGGGLGQPQHF.